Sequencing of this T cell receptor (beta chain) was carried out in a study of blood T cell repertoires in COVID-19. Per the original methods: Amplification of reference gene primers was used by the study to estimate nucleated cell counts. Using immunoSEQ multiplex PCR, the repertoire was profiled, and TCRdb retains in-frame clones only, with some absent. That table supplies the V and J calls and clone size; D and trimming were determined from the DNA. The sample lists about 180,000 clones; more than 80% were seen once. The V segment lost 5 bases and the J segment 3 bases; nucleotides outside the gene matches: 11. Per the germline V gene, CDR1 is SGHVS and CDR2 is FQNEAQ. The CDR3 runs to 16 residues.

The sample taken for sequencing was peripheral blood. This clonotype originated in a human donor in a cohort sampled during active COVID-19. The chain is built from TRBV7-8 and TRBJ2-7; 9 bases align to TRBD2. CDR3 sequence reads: CASSPTRSSGIYEQYF. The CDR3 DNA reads TGTGCCAGCAGCCCCACCCGGTCTAGCGGGATCTACGAGCAGTACTTC.